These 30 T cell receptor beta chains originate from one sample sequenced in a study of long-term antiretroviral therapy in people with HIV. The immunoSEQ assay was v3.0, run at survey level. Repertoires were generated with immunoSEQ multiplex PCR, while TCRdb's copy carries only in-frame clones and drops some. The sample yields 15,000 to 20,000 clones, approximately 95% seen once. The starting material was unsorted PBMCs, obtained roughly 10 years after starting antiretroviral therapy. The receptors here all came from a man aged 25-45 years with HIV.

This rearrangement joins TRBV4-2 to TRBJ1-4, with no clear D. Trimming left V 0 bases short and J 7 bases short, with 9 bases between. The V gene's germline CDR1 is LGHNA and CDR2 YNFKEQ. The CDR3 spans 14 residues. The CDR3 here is CASSQDRRSEKLFF. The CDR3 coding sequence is TGTGCCAGCAGCCAAGATAGGCGCAGTGAAAAACTGTTTTTT.

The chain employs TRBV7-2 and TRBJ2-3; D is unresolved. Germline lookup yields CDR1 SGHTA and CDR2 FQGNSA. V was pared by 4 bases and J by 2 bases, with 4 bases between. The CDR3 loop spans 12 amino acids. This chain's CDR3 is CASSSYTDTQYF. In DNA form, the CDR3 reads TGTGCCAGCAGCTCCTACACAGATACGCAGTATTTT.

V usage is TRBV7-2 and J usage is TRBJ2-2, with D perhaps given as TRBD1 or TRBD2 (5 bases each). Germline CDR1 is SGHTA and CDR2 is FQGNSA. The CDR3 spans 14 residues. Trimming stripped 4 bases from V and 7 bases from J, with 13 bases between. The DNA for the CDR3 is TGTGCCAGCAGCTCCGGGGCATGGGGCGGGGAGCTGTTTTTT. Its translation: CASSSGAWGGELFF.

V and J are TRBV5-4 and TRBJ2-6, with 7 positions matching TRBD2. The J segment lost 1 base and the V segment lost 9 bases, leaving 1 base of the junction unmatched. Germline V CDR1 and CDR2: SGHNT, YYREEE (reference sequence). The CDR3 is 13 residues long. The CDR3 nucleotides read TGTGCCATCGGGGGGTCTGGGGCCAACGTCCTGACTTTC. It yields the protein CAIGGSGANVLTF. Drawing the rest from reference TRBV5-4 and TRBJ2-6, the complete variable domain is ETGVTQSPTHLIKTRGQQVTLRCSSQSGHNTVSWYQQALGQGPQFIFQYYREEENGRGNFPPRFSGLQFPNYSSELNVNALELDDSALYLCAIGGSGANVLTFGAGSRLTVL.

DNA for the CDR3: TGTGCCAGCAATCCCGGACAGACGAACACCGGGGAGCTGTTTTTT. This translates into CASNPGQTNTGELFF. V is TRBV28 and J is TRBJ2-2, with D possibly matching TRBD1 (6 bases). The CDR3 is 15 amino acids. Trimming left V 7 bases short and J 0 bases short, with 12 bases between. CDR1 is MDHEN and CDR2 is SYDVKM in the germline V gene.

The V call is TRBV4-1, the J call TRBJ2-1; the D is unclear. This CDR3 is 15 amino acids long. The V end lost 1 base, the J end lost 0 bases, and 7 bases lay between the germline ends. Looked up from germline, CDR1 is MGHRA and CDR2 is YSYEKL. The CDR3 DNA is TGCGCCAGCAGCCAAGTATCTAGCTCCTACAATGAGCAGTTCTTC. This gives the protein CASSQVSSSYNEQFF.

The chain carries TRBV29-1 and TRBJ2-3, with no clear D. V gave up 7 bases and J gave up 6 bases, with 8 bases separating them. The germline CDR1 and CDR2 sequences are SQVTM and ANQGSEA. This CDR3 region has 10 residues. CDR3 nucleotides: TGCAGCGGTGTGGTGGATACGCAGTATTTT. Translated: CSGVVDTQYF.

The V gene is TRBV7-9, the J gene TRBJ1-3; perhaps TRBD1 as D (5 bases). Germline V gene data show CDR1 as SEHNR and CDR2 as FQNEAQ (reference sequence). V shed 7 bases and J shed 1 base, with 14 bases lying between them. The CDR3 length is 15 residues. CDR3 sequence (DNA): TGTGCCAGCACCCGAGACAGAAGTTCTGGAAACACCATATATTTT. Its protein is CASTRDRSSGNTIYF.

As DNA, the CDR3 is TGTGCCAGCAGCATCAGGGGGCAGGTAGAGGGCTACACCTTC. Translated: CASSIRGQVEGYTF. The V and J genes are TRBV7-8 and TRBJ1-2; TRBD1 agrees at 8 bases. Germline CDR1 is SGHVS and CDR2 is FQNEAQ. The CDR3 spans 14 residues. V gave up 5 bases and J gave up 8 bases; unmatched junction bases: 10.

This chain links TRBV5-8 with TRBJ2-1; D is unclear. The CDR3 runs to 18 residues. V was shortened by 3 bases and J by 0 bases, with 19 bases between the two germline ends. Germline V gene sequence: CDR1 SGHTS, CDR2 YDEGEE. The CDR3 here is CASSSTPHSRSSYNEQFF. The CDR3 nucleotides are TGTGCCAGCAGCTCCACCCCCCATTCTAGGAGCTCCTACAATGAGCAGTTCTTC.

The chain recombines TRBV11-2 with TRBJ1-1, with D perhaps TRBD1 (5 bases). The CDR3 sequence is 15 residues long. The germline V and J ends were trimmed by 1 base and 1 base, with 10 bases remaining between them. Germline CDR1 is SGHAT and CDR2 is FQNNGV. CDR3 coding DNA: TGTGCCAGCAGCTTAGCAATAGACAGGAACACTGAAGCTTTCTTT. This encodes CASSLAIDRNTEAFF.

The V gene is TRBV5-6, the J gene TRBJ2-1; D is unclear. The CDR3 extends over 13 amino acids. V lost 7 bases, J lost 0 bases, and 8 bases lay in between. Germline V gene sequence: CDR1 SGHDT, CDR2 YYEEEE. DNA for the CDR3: TGTGCCAGCGCCCAGTCCTCCTACAATGAGCAGTTCTTC. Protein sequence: CASAQSSYNEQFF.

CDR3 amino acids: CAISESLGADEQFF. The CDR3 coding sequence is TGTGCCATCAGTGAGTCTCTGGGGGCGGATGAGCAGTTCTTC. The chain employs TRBV10-3 and TRBJ2-1; D is possibly TRBD1 (6 bases). This CDR3 region has 14 residues. With 0 bases removed from V and 8 bases from J, the gap between germline ends came to 11 bases. Germline CDR1 and CDR2: ENHRY and SYGVKD.

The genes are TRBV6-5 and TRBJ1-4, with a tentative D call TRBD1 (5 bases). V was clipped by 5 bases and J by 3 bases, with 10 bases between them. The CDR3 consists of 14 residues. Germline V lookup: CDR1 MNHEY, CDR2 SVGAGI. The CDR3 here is CASSVGVSNEKLFF. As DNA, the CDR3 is TGTGCCAGCAGTGTAGGGGTCTCTAATGAAAAACTGTTTTTT.

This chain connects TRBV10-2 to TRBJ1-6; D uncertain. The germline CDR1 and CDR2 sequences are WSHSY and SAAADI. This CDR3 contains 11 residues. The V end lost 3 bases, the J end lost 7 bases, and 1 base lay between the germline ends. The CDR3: CASSENSPLHF. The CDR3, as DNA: TGCGCCAGCAGTGAAAATTCACCCCTCCACTTT.

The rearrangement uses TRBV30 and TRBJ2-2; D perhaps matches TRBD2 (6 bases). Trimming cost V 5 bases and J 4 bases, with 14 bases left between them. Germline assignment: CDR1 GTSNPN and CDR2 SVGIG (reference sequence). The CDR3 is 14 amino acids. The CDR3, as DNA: TGTGCCTGGGGGCGGGGACTTGTCACCGGGGAGCTGTTTTTT. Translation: CAWGRGLVTGELFF.

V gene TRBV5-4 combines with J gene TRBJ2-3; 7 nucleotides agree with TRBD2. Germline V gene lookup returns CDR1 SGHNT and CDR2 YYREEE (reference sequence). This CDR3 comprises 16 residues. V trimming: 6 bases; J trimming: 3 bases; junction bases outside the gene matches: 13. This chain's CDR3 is CASTTGGTQGTDTQYF. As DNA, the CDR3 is TGTGCCAGCACTACCGGGGGGACCCAGGGAACAGATACGCAGTATTTT.

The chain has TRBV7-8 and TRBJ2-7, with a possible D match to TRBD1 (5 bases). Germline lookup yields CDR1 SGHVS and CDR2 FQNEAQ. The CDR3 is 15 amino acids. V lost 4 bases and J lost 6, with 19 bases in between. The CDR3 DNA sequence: TGTGCCAGCAGCTCCGCTAAGCAAGGGGCTCGCGAGCAGTACGTC. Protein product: CASSSAKQGAREQYV.

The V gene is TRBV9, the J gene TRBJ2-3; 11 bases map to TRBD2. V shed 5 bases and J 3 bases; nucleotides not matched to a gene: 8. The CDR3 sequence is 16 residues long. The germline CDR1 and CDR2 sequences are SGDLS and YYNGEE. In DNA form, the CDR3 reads TGTGCCAGCAGTCCCTTAGCGGGGGGGAGTACAGATACGCAGTATTTT. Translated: CASSPLAGGSTDTQYF.

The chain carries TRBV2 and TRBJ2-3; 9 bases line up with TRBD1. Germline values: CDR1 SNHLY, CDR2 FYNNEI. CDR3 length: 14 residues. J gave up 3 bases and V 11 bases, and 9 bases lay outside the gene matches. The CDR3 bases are TGTGCCGGCCGAAAGGGGACAGGGACAGATACGCAGTATTTT. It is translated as CAGRKGTGTDTQYF.

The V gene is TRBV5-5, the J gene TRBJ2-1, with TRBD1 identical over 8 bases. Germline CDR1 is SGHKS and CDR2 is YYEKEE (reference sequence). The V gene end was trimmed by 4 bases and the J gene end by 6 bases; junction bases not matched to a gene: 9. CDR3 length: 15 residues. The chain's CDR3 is CASSRTGGEGNEQFF. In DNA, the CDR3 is TGTGCCAGCAGCCGAACAGGGGGAGAGGGCAATGAGCAGTTCTTC.

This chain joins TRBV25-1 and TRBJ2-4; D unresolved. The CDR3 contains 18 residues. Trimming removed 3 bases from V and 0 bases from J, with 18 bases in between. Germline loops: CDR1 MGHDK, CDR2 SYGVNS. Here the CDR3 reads CASSDGPPAELAKNIQYF. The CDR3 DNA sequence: TGTGCCAGCAGTGATGGCCCTCCCGCCGAACTAGCCAAAAACATTCAGTACTTC.

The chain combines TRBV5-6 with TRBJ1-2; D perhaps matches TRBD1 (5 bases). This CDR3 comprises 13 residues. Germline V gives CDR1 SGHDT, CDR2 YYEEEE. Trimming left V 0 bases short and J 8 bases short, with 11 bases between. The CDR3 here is CASSLGEGYGYTF. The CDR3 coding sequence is TGTGCCAGCAGCTTGGGGGAGGGGTACGGCTACACCTTC.

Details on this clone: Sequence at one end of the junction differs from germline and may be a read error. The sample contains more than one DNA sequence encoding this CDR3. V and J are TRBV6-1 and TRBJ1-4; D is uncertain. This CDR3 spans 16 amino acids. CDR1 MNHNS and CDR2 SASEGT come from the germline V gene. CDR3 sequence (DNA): TGTGCCAGCAGTGAAAATGTAGGAGAGGGCGGTGAAAAGCTGTTTTTT. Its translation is CASSENVGEGGEKLFF.

The CDR3 coding sequence is TGTGCCAGCAGGCTGGATATAGGCGGGGGGTTCACAGATACGCAGTATTTT. It encodes CASRLDIGGGFTDTQYF. This chain uses TRBV28 with TRBJ2-3; 8 positions agree with TRBD2. V lost 6 bases, J lost 2 bases, and 13 bases stayed unmatched. CDR3 size: 17 residues. In germline, CDR1 is MDHEN, CDR2 SYDVKM.

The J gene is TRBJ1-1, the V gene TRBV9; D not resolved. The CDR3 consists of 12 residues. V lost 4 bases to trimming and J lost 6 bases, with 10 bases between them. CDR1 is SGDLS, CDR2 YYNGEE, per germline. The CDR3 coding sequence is TGTGCCAGCAGCCCGGGGAGCGCTGAAGCTTTCTTT. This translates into CASSPGSAEAFF.

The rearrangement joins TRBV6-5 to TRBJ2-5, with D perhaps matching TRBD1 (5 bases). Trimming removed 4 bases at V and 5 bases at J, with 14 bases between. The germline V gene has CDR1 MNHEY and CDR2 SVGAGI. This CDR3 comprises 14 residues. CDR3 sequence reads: CASSWGRLPETQYF. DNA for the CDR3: TGTGCCAGCAGTTGGGGCCGTCTTCCGGAGACCCAGTACTTC.

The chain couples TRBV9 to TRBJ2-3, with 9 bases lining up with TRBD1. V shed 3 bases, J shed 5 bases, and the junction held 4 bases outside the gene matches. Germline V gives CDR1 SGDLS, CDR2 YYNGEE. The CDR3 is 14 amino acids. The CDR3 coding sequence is TGTGCCAGCAGCGCGGACAGGGGAGTAGATACGCAGTATTTT. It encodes CASSADRGVDTQYF.

Written as DNA, the CDR3 is TGCGCCAGCAGCTTGGGGACAGGGGGACGAGCTTTCTTT. Amino acids: CASSLGTGGRAFF. V gene TRBV5-1 combines with J gene TRBJ1-1; 10 nucleotides match TRBD1. The CDR3 is 13 residues long. Germline loops: CDR1 SGHRS, CDR2 YFSETQ. Trimming cost V 0 bases and J 10 bases; bases outside gene matches: 3.

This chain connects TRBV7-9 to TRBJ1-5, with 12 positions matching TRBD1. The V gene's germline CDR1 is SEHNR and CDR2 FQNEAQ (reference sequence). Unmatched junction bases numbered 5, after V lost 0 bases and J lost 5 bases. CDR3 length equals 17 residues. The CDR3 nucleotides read TGTGCCAGCAGCTTAGCCACGGGACAGGGGGCTGATCAGCCCCAGCATTTT. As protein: CASSLATGQGADQPQHF. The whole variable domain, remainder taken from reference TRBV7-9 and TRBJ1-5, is DTGVSQNPRHKITKRGQNVTFRCDPISEHNRLYWYRQTLGQGPEFLTYFQNEAQLEKSRLLSDRFSAERPKGSFSTLEIQRTEQGDSAMYLCASSLATGQGADQPQHFGDGTRLSIL.